The source of this T cell receptor (beta chain) is a study of T cells in narcolepsy. Study-wide results and limits: Comparing one patient's CSF and blood CD4+ clonotypes highlighted HCRT- and TRIB2-specific autoreactive clonotypes. Autoreactive clone sequences were missing from some blood memory CD4+ repertoires.

Comment on this clone: Its antigen is unknown.

Here immunoSEQ multiplex PCR was the method, and the copy in TCRdb shows in-frame clones only, minus some. Seen here are 30,000 or so clones, roughly four fifths observed once, and the top ten hold around 1%. Sequenced sample: CD45RA- memory CD4+ T cells from PBMCs. The TCR sequence derives from a human donor with narcolepsy.

The CDR3 DNA follows: TGTGCCAGCAGTGGAGTATCGGGGGGGTTTTTGGTAGAGACCCAGTACTTC. This sequence encodes CASSGVSGGFLVETQYF. The J gene is TRBJ2-5, the V gene TRBV2, with 8 bases aligning to TRBD2. V shed 4 bases and J 4 bases; nucleotides not matched to a gene: 14. The CDR3 extends over 17 amino acids. Germline assignment: CDR1 SNHLY and CDR2 FYNNEI. The complete variable domain, with remaining parts taken from reference TRBV2 and TRBJ2-5, reads EPEVTQTPSHQVTQMGQEVILRCVPISNHLYFYWYRQILGQKVEFLVSFYNNEISEKSEIFDDQFSVERPDGSNFTLKIRSTKLEDSAMYFCASSGVSGGFLVETQYFGPGTRLLVL.